Shown below are 18 T cell receptor beta chains from a single sample sequenced in a study of T-cell reconstitution after alpha-beta-depleted transplantation in children. The library targeted TCRbeta and was prepared with unique molecular identifiers. TCRdb re-called the PCR reads with MiXCR, one entry per CDR3 protein. The table includes under 300,000 distinct CDR3 sequences, 9.5% to 13% detected once. The material was peripheral blood, obtained 180 days after TCRalphabeta/CD19-depleted stem cell transplant. The receptors shown here come from a male patient aged 2-9 years who had a stem cell transplant for chronic granulomatous disease, so the T cells may come from the graft donor.

This clonotype was seen many times. The J gene is TRBJ2-7, the V gene TRBV5-1; 7 bases are a match to TRBD1. The CDR3 sequence is 15 residues long. The trim removed 4 bases at V and 3 bases at J, leaving 10 bases unmatched. Germline V gene data show CDR1 as SGHRS and CDR2 as YFSETQ. The CDR3 reads CASSAPDRVGYEQYF. CDR3 in DNA: TGCGCCAGCAGCGCCCCTGACAGGGTTGGCTACGAGCAGTACTTC.

In its sample, this clonotype was seen many times. V and J are TRBV7-9 and TRBJ1-2, with TRBD1 matching over 11 bases. This CDR3 is built from 17 residues. Germline V lookup: CDR1 SEHNR, CDR2 FQNEAQ (reference sequence). V dropped 4 bases and J dropped 6; count of bases not matched to a gene: 13. Here the CDR3 reads CASSSLPAGQGAHGYTF. The CDR3 DNA follows: TGTGCCAGCAGCTCATTACCGGCAGGACAGGGGGCCCATGGCTACACCTTC.

The gene calls are TRBV4-2 and TRBJ1-5; TRBD1 aligns across 7 bases. This CDR3 has 17 residues. V lost 3 bases, J lost 3 bases, and 11 bases stayed unmatched. Germline CDR1 is LGHNA and CDR2 is YNFKEQ. The DNA for the CDR3 is TGTGCCAGCAGCCAGACTCCGGGACAGAGACTCAATCAGCCCCAGCATTTT. Protein: CASSQTPGQRLNQPQHF.

The J gene is TRBJ2-2, the V gene TRBV2, with D uncertain. V gave up 9 bases and J gave up 2 bases, with 10 bases separating them. The germline V gene encodes CDR1 SNHLY and CDR2 FYNNEI. The CDR3 is 13 amino acids. The CDR3 DNA follows: TGTGCCAGAAGTAGGTTAAACACCGGGGAGCTGTTTTTT. Its translation is CARSRLNTGELFF.

On this clonotype itself: A much larger clonotype is one base distant, so this may be a read error. The conserved phenylalanine or tryptophan normally closing the CDR3 is absent here, so this likely arose from a read error. The genes are TRBV7-8 and TRBJ2-7, with unresolved D. Germline V gives CDR1 SGHVS, CDR2 FQNEAQ. This CDR3 has 14 residues. V lost 2 bases and J lost 4, with 12 bases in between. DNA for the CDR3: TGTGCCAGCAGCTTATACGGCAAGGGTTACGAGCAGTACTCC. This encodes CASSLYGKGYEQYS.

This clonotype was detected many times. The V call is TRBV28, the J call TRBJ2-3; the D is unclear. Per the germline V gene, CDR1 is MDHEN and CDR2 is SYDVKM. V lost 5 bases and J lost 0, with 6 bases in between. The CDR3 covers 13 residues. The CDR3 is CASSRRSTDTQYF. The CDR3 region has the DNA TGTGCCAGCAGTCGAAGGAGCACAGATACGCAGTATTTT. Full variable domain (outside the CDR3, taken from reference TRBV28 and TRBJ2-3): DVKVTQSSRYLVKRTGEKVFLECVQDMDHENMFWYRQDPGLGLRLIYFSYDVKMKEKGDIPEGYSVSREKKERFSLILESASTNQTSMYLCASSRRSTDTQYFGPGTRLTVL.

In its sample, this clonotype was seen once. V and J are TRBV6-1 and TRBJ2-7, with TRBD2 as a possible D gene (6 bases). The CDR3 totals 13 residues. V lost 6 bases and J 3 bases, leaving 12 bases between the germline ends. Per germline, CDR1 MNHNS and CDR2 SASEGT. CDR3 DNA sequence: TGTGCCAGCAGCTTGGGACTGAACTACGAGCAGTACTTC. It codes for CASSLGLNYEQYF.

The J gene is TRBJ2-3, the V gene TRBV12-3 or TRBV12-4; 7 bases fit TRBD2. CDR3 length: 19 residues. V was clipped by 10 bases and J by 6 bases; unmatched bases: 28. This chain's CDR3 is CAISFKFGVGSGKLDTQYF. CDR3 bases: TGTGCCATCTCTTTTAAATTTGGGGTTGGAAGCGGGAAGTTGGATACGCAGTATTTT.

This clonotype was seen at least ten times. The V gene is TRBV28, the J gene TRBJ2-3, with 10 bases identical to TRBD2. The length of the CDR3 is 15 residues. CDR1 and CDR2 (germline): MDHEN, SYDVKM. V shed 7 bases, J shed 8 bases, and the junction held 12 bases outside the gene matches. The CDR3 is CASNLAGGRTSTQYF. The DNA of the CDR3 is TGTGCCAGCAACTTAGCGGGAGGACGCACTAGTACGCAGTATTTT. Full variable domain (outside the CDR3, taken from reference TRBV28 and TRBJ2-3): DVKVTQSSRYLVKRTGEKVFLECVQDMDHENMFWYRQDPGLGLRLIYFSYDVKMKEKGDIPEGYSVSREKKERFSLILESASTNQTSMYLCASNLAGGRTSTQYFGPGTRLTVL.

This clonotype has ten or more counts. The gene calls are TRBV15 and TRBJ2-1; no reliable D call. The V gene lost 0 bases and the J gene lost 6 bases, with 3 bases spanning the gap. This CDR3 is 12 amino acids long. CDR1 and CDR2 from the germline V gene are LNHNV and YYDKDF (reference sequence). The CDR3 DNA sequence: TGTGCCACCAGCAGAGAATTCAATGAGCAGTTCTTC. The encoded protein is CATSREFNEQFF.

This clonotype was recorded many times. The chain uses TRBV12-3 or TRBV12-4 and TRBJ2-3, with D perhaps assigned TRBD1 or TRBD2 (6 bases each). The CDR3 has 16 amino acids. Trimming took off 8 bases at V and 3 bases at J, with 21 bases between the two ends. The DNA for the CDR3 is TGTGCCAGCGGATTCGGGGGCGGTAAGAAAACAGATACGCAGTATTTT. Its protein product is CASGFGGGKKTDTQYF.

This clonotype was detected ten times or more. J is TRBJ1-4 and V is TRBV6-1; no clear D. In germline, CDR1 is MNHNS, CDR2 SASEGT. The V end was cut by 6 bases, the J end by 13 bases, with 15 bases between. This CDR3 is 12 amino acids long. CDR3 sequence (DNA): TGTGCCAGCAGCCGGGCGGAAGAGATACTGTTTTTT. It is translated as CASSRAEEILFF.

Comments on this clonotype: One junction end does not reproduce the germline sequence, and a read error may be involved. The chain employs TRBV3-1 and TRBJ2-5; D perhaps matches TRBD1 (6 bases). Germline CDR1 is LGHDT and CDR2 is YNNKEL (reference sequence). There are 17 residues in the CDR3. The CDR3 region is CASCQEAPGVLRETQYF. The DNA of the CDR3 is TGTGCCAGCTGCCAAGAGGCCCCAGGGGTCCTGCGAGAGACCCAGTACTTC.

This clonotype was observed at least ten times. The chain joins TRBV27 to TRBJ2-1, with TRBD2 matching over 11 bases. The CDR3 contains 14 residues. Germline V gene data show CDR1 as MNHEY and CDR2 as SMNVEV (reference sequence). V trimming: 3 bases; J trimming: 6 bases; junction bases outside the gene matches: 1. The CDR3, as DNA: TGTGCCAGCAGTTTTAGCGGGAGGGTCAATGAGCAGTTCTTC. Protein: CASSFSGRVNEQFF.

Ten or more counts support this clonotype. The chain is built from TRBV5-5 and TRBJ2-6, with TRBD2 matching over 9 bases. The CDR3 sequence is 18 residues long. After removal of 1 base from V and 2 bases from J, the junction contained 7 bases not matched to a gene. Germline V CDR1 and CDR2: SGHKS, YYEKEE (reference sequence). The CDR3 DNA is TGTGCCAGCAGCTTGCTAGCGGGGAAGTCGCCTGGGGCCAACGTCCTGACTTTC. This sequence encodes CASSLLAGKSPGANVLTF. Filled out from reference TRBV5-5 and TRBJ2-6, the complete variable domain reads DAGVTQSPTHLIKTRGQQVTLRCSPISGHKSVSWYQQVLGQGPQFIFQYYEKEERGRGNFPDRFSARQFPNYSSELNVNALLLGDSALYLCASSLLAGKSPGANVLTFGAGSRLTVL.

This clonotype showed up many times. This chain joins TRBV4-3 and TRBJ1-2, with D unresolved. The ends were cut back, 0 bases at V and 4 bases at J, with 18 bases in the middle. CDR1 LGHNA and CDR2 YSLEER come from the germline V gene. This CDR3 spans 17 amino acids. The CDR3 DNA is TGCGCCAGCAGCCAAGATCTAATTCTCCGGGAGGGCTATGGCTACACCTTC. This encodes CASSQDLILREGYGYTF.

The chain joins TRBV19 to TRBJ2-5; TRBD2 matches 10 bases. Germline V gene data show CDR1 as LNHDA and CDR2 as SQIVND (reference sequence). Trimming removed 10 bases from V and 1 base from J; junction bases left unmatched: 3. The CDR3 has 13 residues. This CDR3 reads CAKGLAIQETQYF. The CDR3 nucleotides read TGTGCCAAGGGACTAGCGATCCAAGAGACCCAGTACTTC. Supplemented by reference TRBV19 and TRBJ2-5, the full variable domain reads DGGITQSPKYLFRKEGQNVTLSCEQNLNHDAMYWYRQDPGQGLRLIYYSQIVNDFQKGDIAEGYSVSREKKESFPLTVTSAQKNPTAFYLCAKGLAIQETQYFGPGTRLLVL.

This clonotype came up many times. This chain links TRBV7-6 with TRBJ1-3, with 10 nucleotides matching TRBD1. This CDR3 has 15 amino acids. Germline V gene lookup returns CDR1 SGHVS and CDR2 FNYEAQ. Trimming at V came to 5 bases and at J to 3 bases, leaving 4 bases not matched to a gene. The chain's CDR3 is CASSRGQGRGNTIYF. The DNA of the CDR3 is TGTGCCAGCAGCCGGGGACAGGGGCGTGGAAACACCATATATTTT.